This T cell receptor (beta chain) was documented in a study of cytomegalovirus exposure and HLA in healthy donors. Notes on the study in general: TCR sequences were mostly rare, though some public TCRs occurred in many donors. One later analysis, an examination of the 100 to 150 validation repertoires, found that first-cohort TCR clusters tended to co-occur in them.

Sequencing was performed with immunoSEQ multiplex PCR; in TCRdb, only in-frame clones are kept and a portion is missing. The profile shows under 200,000 clones, roughly 91% of them singletons. On this clone itself: Its antigen remains unidentified.

V trimming: 6 bases; J trimming: 5 bases; junction bases outside the gene matches: 6. Germline CDR1 SNHLY, CDR2 FYNNEI. This CDR3 is built from 14 residues. This receptor was identified in a man younger than 30 in good health and CMV-seropositive. The material sequenced was PBMCs. The rearrangement links TRBV2 to TRBJ2-5, with TRBD2 matching over 10 bases. CDR3 nucleotide sequence: TGTGCCAGCAGACTTCTAGCGGGAGTTGAGACCCAGTACTTC. It yields the protein CASRLLAGVETQYF.